The source of this T cell receptor beta chain is a study of shared clonotypes between healthy human individuals. Study results and limitations: Some naive CD4 clonotypes, 4.5% to 5.5%, turned up in common across four donors. The study drew on few donors, limiting represented genetic and exposure-history diversity. Only blood underwent sampling, and tissue repertoires likely differ.

Measured with immunoSEQ multiplex PCR; TCRdb has only the in-frame clones, and not every one. The table lists 550,000 to 850,000 clones, less than 85% of them singletons, with approximately 1.8% in the top ten. It was into CD45RA+ naive and CD45RA-negative memory subsets that the CD4+ cells were split. This clone was counted between two and nine times. Antigen unknown. The CDR3 has 15 amino acids. Germline V CDR1 and CDR2: MGHDK, SYGVNS. V lost 6 bases and J lost 2, with 14 bases in between. The chain is built from TRBV25-1 and TRBJ1-5, with D perhaps TRBD1 (6 bases). The TCR sequence derives from a woman aged 30 to 39 in good health. Sequences were obtained from memory CD4+ T cells sorted from blood. Indicated subset: CD45RA-negative fraction. This CDR3 is CASRQAGDGNQPQHF. CDR3 coding DNA: TGTGCCAGCAGGCAGGCAGGGGATGGCAATCAGCCCCAGCATTTT.